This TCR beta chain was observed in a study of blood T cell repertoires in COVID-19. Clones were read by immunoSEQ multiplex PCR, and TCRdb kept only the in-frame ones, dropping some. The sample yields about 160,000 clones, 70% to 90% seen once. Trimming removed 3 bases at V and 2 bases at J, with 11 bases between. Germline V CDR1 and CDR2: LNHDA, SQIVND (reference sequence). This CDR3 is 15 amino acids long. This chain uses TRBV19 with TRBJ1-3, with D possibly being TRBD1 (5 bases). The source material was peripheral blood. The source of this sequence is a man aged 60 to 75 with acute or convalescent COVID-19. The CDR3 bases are TGTGCCAGTAGTATTATGCCAGGGACTGGAAACACCATATATTTT. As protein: CASSIMPGTGNTIYF.